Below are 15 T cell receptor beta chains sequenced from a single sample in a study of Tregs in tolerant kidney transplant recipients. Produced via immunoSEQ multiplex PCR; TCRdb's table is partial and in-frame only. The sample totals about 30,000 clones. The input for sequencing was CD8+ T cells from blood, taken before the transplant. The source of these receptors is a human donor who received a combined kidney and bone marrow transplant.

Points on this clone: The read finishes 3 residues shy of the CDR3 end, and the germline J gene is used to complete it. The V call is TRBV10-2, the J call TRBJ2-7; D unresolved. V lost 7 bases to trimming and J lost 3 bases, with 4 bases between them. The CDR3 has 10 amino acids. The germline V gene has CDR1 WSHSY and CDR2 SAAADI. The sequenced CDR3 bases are TGCGCCAGCAAGGGCTACGAG. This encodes CASKGYE. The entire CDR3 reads CASKGYEQYF.

The CDR3 is CASSQRPGHLEQYF. The DNA read from the CDR3 is TGTGCCAGCAGTCAACGACCGGGACATCTCGAG. This chain uses TRBV6-2 or TRBV6-3 with TRBJ2-7; perhaps TRBD1 as D (6 bases). The sequenced fragment ends 3 residues before the CDR3 boundary, so the rest is inferred from the germline J gene. In germline, CDR1 is MNHEY, CDR2 SVGEGT. The V gene lost 5 bases and the J gene lost 6 bases, with 17 bases spanning the gap. The CDR3 runs 14 residues.

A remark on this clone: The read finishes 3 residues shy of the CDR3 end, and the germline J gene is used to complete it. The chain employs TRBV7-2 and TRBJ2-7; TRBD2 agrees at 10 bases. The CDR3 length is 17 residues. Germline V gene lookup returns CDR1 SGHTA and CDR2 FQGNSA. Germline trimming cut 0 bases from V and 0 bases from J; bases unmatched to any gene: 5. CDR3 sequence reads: CASSLASGGKRSYEQYF. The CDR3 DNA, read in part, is TGTGCCAGCAGCTTAGCTAGCGGGGGGAAACGCTCCTACGAG.

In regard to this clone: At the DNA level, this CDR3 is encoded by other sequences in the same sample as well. The part of the CDR3 DNA that was read is TGTGCCAGTAGTCCGGGGACTAGCGGTTACAATGAG. Its protein product is CASSPGTSGYNE. The full CDR3 protein is CASSPGTSGYNEQFF. The rearrangement links TRBV19 to TRBJ2-1; 11 nucleotides line up with TRBD2. The CDR3 extends 3 residues past the end of the read, so its final part is completed from the germline J gene. Trimming cost V 5 bases and J 4 bases; bases outside gene matches: 4. This CDR3 is 15 amino acids long. Germline V gives CDR1 LNHDA, CDR2 SQIVND (reference sequence).

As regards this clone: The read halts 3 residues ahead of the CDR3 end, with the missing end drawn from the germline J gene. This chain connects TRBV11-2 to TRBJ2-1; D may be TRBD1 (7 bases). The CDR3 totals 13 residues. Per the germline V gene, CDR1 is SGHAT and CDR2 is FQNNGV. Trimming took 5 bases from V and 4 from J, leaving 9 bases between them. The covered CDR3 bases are TGTGCCAGCAGCCAGGGGGGATACAATGAG. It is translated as CASSQGGYNE. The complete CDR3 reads CASSQGGYNEQFF.

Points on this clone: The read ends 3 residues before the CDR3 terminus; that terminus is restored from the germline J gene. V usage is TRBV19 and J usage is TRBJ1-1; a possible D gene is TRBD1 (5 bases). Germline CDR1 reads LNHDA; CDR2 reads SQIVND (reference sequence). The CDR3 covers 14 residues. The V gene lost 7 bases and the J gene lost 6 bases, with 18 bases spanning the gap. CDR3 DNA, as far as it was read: TGTGCCAGTATCATGGGGGGAGTTGGCGCTGAA. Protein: CASIMGGVGAE. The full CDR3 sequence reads CASIMGGVGAEAFF.

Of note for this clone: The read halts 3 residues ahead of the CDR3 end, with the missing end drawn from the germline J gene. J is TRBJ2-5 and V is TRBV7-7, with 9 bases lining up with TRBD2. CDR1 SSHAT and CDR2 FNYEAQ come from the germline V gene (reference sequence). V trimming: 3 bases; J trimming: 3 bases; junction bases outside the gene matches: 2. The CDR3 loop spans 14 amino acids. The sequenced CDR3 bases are TGTGCCAGCAGCTTGACTAGCGGTGAAGAGACC. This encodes CASSLTSGEET. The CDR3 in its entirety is CASSLTSGEETQYF.

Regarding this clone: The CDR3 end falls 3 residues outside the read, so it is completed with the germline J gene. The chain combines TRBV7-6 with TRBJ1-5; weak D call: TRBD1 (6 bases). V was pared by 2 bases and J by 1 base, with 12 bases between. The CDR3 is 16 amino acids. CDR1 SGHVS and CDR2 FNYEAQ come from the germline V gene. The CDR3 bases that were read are TGTGCCAGCAGCTTAAGGCCAGGGGAAAGCAATCAGCCC. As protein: CASSLRPGESNQP. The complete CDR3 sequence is CASSLRPGESNQPQHF.

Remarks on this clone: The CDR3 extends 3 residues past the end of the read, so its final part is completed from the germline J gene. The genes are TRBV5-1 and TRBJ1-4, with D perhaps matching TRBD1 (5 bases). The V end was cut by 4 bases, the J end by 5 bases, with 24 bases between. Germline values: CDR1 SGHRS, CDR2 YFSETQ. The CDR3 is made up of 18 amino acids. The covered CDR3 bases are TGCGCCAGCAGCCCCGAAGTGGCCGCGACAGATATAAATGAAAAA. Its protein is CASSPEVAATDINEK. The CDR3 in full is CASSPEVAATDINEKLFF.

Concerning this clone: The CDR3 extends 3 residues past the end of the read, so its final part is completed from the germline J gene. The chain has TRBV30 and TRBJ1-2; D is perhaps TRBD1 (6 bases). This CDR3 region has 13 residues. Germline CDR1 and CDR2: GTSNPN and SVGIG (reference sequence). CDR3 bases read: TGTGCCTGGAGTGAAACAGGGAATGACGGC. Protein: CAWSETGNDG. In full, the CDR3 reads CAWSETGNDGYTF.

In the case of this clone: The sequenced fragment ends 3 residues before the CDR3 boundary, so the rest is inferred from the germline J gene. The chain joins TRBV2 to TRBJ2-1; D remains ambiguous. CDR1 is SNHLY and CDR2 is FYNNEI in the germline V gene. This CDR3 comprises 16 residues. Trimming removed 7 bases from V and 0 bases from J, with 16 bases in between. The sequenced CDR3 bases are TGTGCCAGCAAAGGGTTCCGATCGAGCTCCTACAATGAG. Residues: CASKGFRSSSYNE. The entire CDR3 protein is CASKGFRSSSYNEQFF.

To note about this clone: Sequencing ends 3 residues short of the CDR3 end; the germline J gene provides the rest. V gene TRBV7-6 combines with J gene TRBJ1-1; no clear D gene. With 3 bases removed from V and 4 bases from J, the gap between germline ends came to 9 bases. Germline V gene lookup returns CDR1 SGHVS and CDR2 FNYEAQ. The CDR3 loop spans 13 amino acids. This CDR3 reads CASSFGIGTEAFF. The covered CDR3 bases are TGTGCCAGCAGCTTCGGTATCGGCACTGAA.

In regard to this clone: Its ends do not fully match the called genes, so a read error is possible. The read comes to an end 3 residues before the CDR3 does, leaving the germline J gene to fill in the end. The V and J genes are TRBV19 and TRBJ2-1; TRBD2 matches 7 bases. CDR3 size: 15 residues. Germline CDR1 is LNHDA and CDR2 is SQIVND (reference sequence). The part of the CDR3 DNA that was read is TGTGCCAGTAGTACCTCGGGGGGTTCCTTCAATGAG. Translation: CASSTSGGSFNE. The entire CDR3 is CASSTSGGSFNEQFF.

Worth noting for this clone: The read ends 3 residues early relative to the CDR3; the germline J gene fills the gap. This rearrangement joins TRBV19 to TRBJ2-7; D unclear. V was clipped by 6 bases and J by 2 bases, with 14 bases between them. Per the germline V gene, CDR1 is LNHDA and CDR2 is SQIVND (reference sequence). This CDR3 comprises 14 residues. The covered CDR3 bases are TGTGCCAGTAGCCCGGTGAGTGAAGCCTACGAG. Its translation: CASSPVSEAYE. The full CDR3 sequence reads CASSPVSEAYEQYF.

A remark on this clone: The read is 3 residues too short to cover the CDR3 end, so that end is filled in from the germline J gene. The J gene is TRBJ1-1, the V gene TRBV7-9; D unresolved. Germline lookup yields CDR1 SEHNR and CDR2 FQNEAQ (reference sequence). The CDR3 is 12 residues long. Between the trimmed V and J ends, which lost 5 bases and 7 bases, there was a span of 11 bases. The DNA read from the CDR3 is TGTGCCAGCAGCAACTCTTACTATGAA. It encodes CASSNSYYE. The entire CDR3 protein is CASSNSYYEAFF.